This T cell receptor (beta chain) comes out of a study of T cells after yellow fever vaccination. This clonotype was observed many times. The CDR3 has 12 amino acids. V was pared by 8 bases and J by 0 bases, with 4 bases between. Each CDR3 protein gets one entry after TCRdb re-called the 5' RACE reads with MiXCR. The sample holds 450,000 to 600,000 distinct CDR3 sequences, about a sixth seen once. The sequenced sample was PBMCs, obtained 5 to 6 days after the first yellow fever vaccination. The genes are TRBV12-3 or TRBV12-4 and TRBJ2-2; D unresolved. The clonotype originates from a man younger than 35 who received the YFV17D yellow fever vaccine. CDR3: CASAANTGELFF. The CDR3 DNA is TGTGCCAGCGCGGCGAACACCGGGGAGCTGTTTTTT.